The source of this T cell receptor (beta chain) is a study of identical twins. Template switching introduced a universal primer site, and the cDNA bore unique molecular identifiers. TCRdb recomputed calls from the 5' RACE reads with MiXCR, one row per CDR3 protein. The table has about 530,000 distinct CDR3 sequences, approximately 20% seen once. V dropped 3 bases and J dropped 5; count of bases not matched to a gene: 11. This CDR3 is 16 amino acids long. CDR1 and CDR2 (germline): SGHRS, YFSETQ. Points from the study as a whole: Memory repertoires showed no such pattern, whereas abundant cord blood beta clonotypes carried fewer insertions. Twins showed weaker excess sharing in their beta out-of-frame sequences. When twins shared out-of-frame alpha sequences, those sequences had excess low generation probability.

This clonotype was counted between two and nine times. Antigen: not known. These data also formed part of another study, on yellow fever vaccine responses in identical twins.

Sequenced sample: CD4+ T cells sorted from blood. This TCR was recovered from a woman under 30 in good health. The chain combines TRBV5-1 with TRBJ2-5, with TRBD2 matching over 9 bases. The CDR3: CASSSVPGLAWETQYF. CDR3 bases: TGCGCCAGCAGCTCAGTCCCGGGACTAGCTTGGGAGACCCAGTACTTC.